Presented here are 3 T cell receptor beta chains from one specimen sequenced in a study of blood T cell repertoires in COVID-19. Clones were read by immunoSEQ multiplex PCR, and TCRdb kept only the in-frame ones, dropping some. The table lists approximately 60,000 clones, around 93% of them singletons, with 2.9% in the top ten. What was sequenced was peripheral blood. These receptors came from a man in his 70s with active COVID-19.

J is TRBJ1-2 and V is TRBV29-1, with 12 bases lining up with TRBD1. Trimming at V came to 1 base and at J to 8 bases, leaving 8 bases not matched to a gene. Germline CDR1 and CDR2: SQVTM and ANQGSEA. The CDR3 has 15 amino acids. The chain's CDR3 is CSVEVLGQGAWGYTF. The DNA of the CDR3 is TGCAGCGTTGAAGTTTTGGGACAGGGGGCGTGGGGCTACACCTTC.

The V and J genes are TRBV6-5 and TRBJ2-5, with a weak D call TRBD1 (5 bases). Per the germline V gene, CDR1 is MNHEY and CDR2 is SVGAGI. The CDR3 covers 14 residues. Trimming removed 4 bases at V and 1 base at J, with 10 bases between. CDR3 sequence: CASSSRQSQETQYF. CDR3 coding DNA: TGTGCCAGCAGTTCCAGACAGAGCCAAGAGACCCAGTACTTC.

The CDR3 nucleotides read TGTGCCAGCAGCCAAGATGATCGGGGGGGGCCTTCTGGGGCCAACGTCCTGACTTTC. It is translated as CASSQDDRGGPSGANVLTF. This chain links TRBV3-1 (or the pseudogene TRBV3-2) with TRBJ2-6; 8 bases map to TRBD2. This CDR3 is 19 amino acids long. Trimming took 0 bases from V and 1 from J; bases not matched to a gene: 8. The germline gives CDR1 LGHDT, CDR2 YNNKEL (reference sequence).